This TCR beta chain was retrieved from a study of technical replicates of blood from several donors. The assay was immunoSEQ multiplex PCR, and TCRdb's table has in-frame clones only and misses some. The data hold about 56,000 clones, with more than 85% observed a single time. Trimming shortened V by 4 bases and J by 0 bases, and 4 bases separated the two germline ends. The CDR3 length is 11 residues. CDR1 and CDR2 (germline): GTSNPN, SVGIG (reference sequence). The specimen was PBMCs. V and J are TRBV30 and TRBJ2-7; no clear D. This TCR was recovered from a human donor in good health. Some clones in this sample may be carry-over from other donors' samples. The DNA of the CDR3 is TGTGCCTGGACAGACTCCTACGAGCAGTACTTC. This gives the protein CAWTDSYEQYF.